The TCR beta chain under discussion was sequenced for a study of blood T cell repertoires in COVID-19. Study information: The United States, Italy and Spain were the sources of the acute and convalescent COVID-19 samples.

V was clipped by 2 bases and J by 3 bases; unmatched bases: 4. In germline, CDR1 is SGHVS, CDR2 FQNEAQ. This CDR3 comprises 16 residues. This table comes from immunoSEQ multiplex PCR, and its TCRdb copy is limited to in-frame clones, with some not included. The data contain more than 150,000 clones, 70% to 85% of them singletons. This sequence was found in a man aged 45 to 65 who had recovered from COVID-19. The sample taken for sequencing was peripheral blood. The rearrangement uses TRBV7-8 and TRBJ2-3; 11 bases match TRBD1. The chain's CDR3 is CASSLMGQGGTDTQYF. CDR3 in DNA: TGTGCCAGCAGCTTAATGGGACAGGGGGGGACAGATACGCAGTATTTT.